One T cell receptor beta chain is described in this entry. Its antigen is unknown. A much larger clonotype is one base distant, so this may be a read error. TCRdb independently ran MiXCR on the RT-PCR reads; one entry per CDR3 protein. The table includes around 760,000 distinct CDR3 sequences, about 15% detected once. V was pared by 3 bases and J by 6 bases, with 18 bases between. Germline loops: CDR1 SQVTM, CDR2 ANQGSEA. CDR3 size: 15 residues. This sample is part of a study of response to subunit inactivated influenza vaccine. General study findings and limits: The authors offered the suggestion that each seasonal influenza vaccination recruits few new T cells.

The chain employs TRBV29-1 and TRBJ2-1; D might be TRBD1 (6 bases). The TCR comes from a man aged 50-59 years who received an inactivated influenza vaccine. Here the sequenced sample was PBMCs from blood, taken around two weeks before vaccination. The CDR3 nucleotides read TGCAGCGTTGATGCCGGACAGAGGGCGTCCAATGAGCAGTTCTTC. Its protein is CSVDAGQRASNEQFF.